The clone carrying this T cell receptor beta chain was seen only a few times. Its specificity is not known. This CDR3 is 15 amino acids long. The trim removed 7 bases at V and 8 bases at J, leaving 15 bases unmatched. Germline-derived CDR1 and CDR2 are SQVTM and ANQGSEA. This sample was taken from a study of blood T cells in healthy people across ages. Study as a whole: In model experiments, template switching was able to capture about one barcoded beta molecule for every two T cells that were present. General study findings and limits: Naive and antigen-experienced cells could not be conclusively compared, given unsorted PBMCs.

The use of a sample-barcoded 5' primer and a J-beta primer mix characterized a second PCR of roughly 7 to 12 cycles. TCRdb passed the 5' RACE reads through MiXCR, listing each CDR3 protein once. The table shows roughly 1.9 million distinct CDR3 sequences, with around 40% occurring only once. The chain combines TRBV29-1 with TRBJ1-2, with 11 bases lining up with TRBD1. Sample: blood. The sequence was collected from a human donor in good health. The CDR3 region is CSASGTGGISGGYTF. CDR3 nucleotide sequence: TGCAGCGCCTCCGGGACAGGGGGTATCAGTGGGGGCTACACCTTC.